The 23 T cell receptor beta chains in this list originate from one sample, sequenced in a study of T cell repertoires in cytomegalovirus infection. Each CDR3 protein is one row after TCRdb ran MiXCR on the reads. Of 740,000 or so distinct CDR3 sequences in the sample, 35% are singletons; the top ten hold roughly 2.8%. Sequences were obtained from PBMCs. These receptor sequences come from a human donor in good health (CMV status not recorded). Some clones in this sample may be carry-over from other donors' samples.

This clonotype has more than one count but fewer than ten. The V and J genes are TRBV7-9 and TRBJ2-7; D unclear. The CDR3 runs 12 residues. Germline CDR1 SEHNR, CDR2 FQNEAQ (reference sequence). The V end lost 2 bases, the J end lost 6 bases, and 8 bases lay between the germline ends. As DNA, the CDR3 is TGTGCCAGCAGCTTATCGAGCTCCGAGCAGTACTTC. Protein: CASSLSSSEQYF.

This clonotype has only a few counts. V gene TRBV28 combines with J gene TRBJ1-1, with 12 bases aligning to TRBD1. Per germline, CDR1 MDHEN and CDR2 SYDVKM. The V and J ends lost 6 bases and 11 bases, in that order; junction bases with no gene match: 13. The CDR3 has 15 amino acids. The CDR3 coding sequence is TGTGCCAGCAGGATCGGGACAGGGGGCATCCTGCGGGCTTTCTTT. It translates to CASRIGTGGILRAFF.

The chain recombines TRBV3-1 with TRBJ2-2, with unresolved D. The germline V gene encodes CDR1 LGHDT and CDR2 YNNKEL (reference sequence). V was cut by 0 bases and J by 1 base, with 6 bases left in between. CDR3 length equals 15 residues. In nucleotides, the CDR3 is TGTGCCAGCAGCCAAGAGTTCCAGAACACCGGGGAGCTGTTTTTT. Translated, it gives CASSQEFQNTGELFF.

This clonotype was counted between two and nine times. The chain employs TRBV5-1 and TRBJ2-2; a weak D match, TRBD2 (5 bases). This CDR3 contains 16 residues. The germline V and J ends were trimmed by 0 bases and 9 bases, with 18 bases remaining between them. Germline-derived CDR1 and CDR2 are SGHRS and YFSETQ. The CDR3 region has the DNA TGCGCCAGCAGCTTGGATGGACCGCGCAACGGGAGGGAGCTGTTTTTT. The encoded protein is CASSLDGPRNGRELFF. Full variable domain (remainder filled in from reference TRBV5-1 and TRBJ2-2): KAGVTQTPRYLIKTRGQQVTLSCSPISGHRSVSWYQQTPGQGLQFLFEYFSETQRNKGNFPGRFSGRQFSNSRSEMNVSTLELGDSALYLCASSLDGPRNGRELFFGEGSRLTVL.

This rearrangement joins TRBV4-1 to TRBJ1-1; no reliable D call. In germline, CDR1 is MGHRA, CDR2 YSYEKL. The CDR3 covers 14 residues. V lost 4 bases, J lost 8 bases, and 17 bases lay in between. CDR3 protein: CASSREGIAAEAFF. The CDR3, as DNA: TGCGCCAGCAGCCGAGAGGGAATTGCAGCCGAAGCTTTCTTT.

This clonotype was counted only a few times. V usage is TRBV5-6 and J usage is TRBJ1-2, with D perhaps matching TRBD1 (5 bases). Germline CDR1 reads SGHDT; CDR2 reads YYEEEE. The CDR3 consists of 16 residues. V lost 2 bases and J lost 2, with 16 bases in between. The CDR3 region is CASSFTVSTANYGYTF. The CDR3 DNA follows: TGTGCCAGCAGCTTTACCGTCTCGACAGCGAACTATGGCTACACCTTC. Drawing the rest from reference TRBV5-6 and TRBJ1-2, the complete variable domain is DAGVTQSPTHLIKTRGQQVTLRCSPKSGHDTVSWYQQALGQGPQFIFQYYEEEERQRGNFPDRFSGHQFPNYSSELNVNALLLGDSALYLCASSFTVSTANYGYTFGSGTRLTVV.

This clonotype was seen a handful of times. V is TRBV28 and J is TRBJ1-3; D may be TRBD1 (6 bases). Germline loops: CDR1 MDHEN, CDR2 SYDVKM. Trimming stripped 2 bases from V and 3 bases from J, with 14 bases between. The CDR3 runs to 16 residues. The CDR3 region is CASSLAAGAGGNTIYF. CDR3 bases: TGTGCCAGCAGTTTAGCCGCGGGGGCTGGTGGAAACACCATATATTTT.

This clonotype was seen many times. The chain uses TRBV12-3 or TRBV12-4 and TRBJ2-7; D remains unclear. V was trimmed by 8 bases and J by 3 bases, leaving 11 bases between them. The CDR3 is 12 amino acids. This CDR3 is CASSLDHYEQYF. For the CDR3, the DNA is TGTGCCAGCTCCCTGGACCACTACGAGCAGTACTTC.

This clonotype was recorded at least ten times. The chain is built from TRBV12-3 or TRBV12-4 and TRBJ1-5; D possibly corresponds to TRBD1 (6 bases). Trimming removed 6 bases from V and 5 bases from J, with 11 bases in between. This CDR3 has 13 residues. The CDR3 DNA sequence: TGTGCCAGCAGACCTAAGGGGGATCAGCCCCAGCATTTT. It encodes CASRPKGDQPQHF.

This clonotype was recorded only once. The chain links TRBV19 to TRBJ1-5; tentative D call: TRBD1 (5 bases). Germline V gene sequence: CDR1 LNHDA, CDR2 SQIVND (reference sequence). Trimming stripped 3 bases from V and 4 bases from J, with 10 bases between. The CDR3 totals 14 residues. CDR3 amino acids: CASSMQGKNQPQHF. DNA of the CDR3: TGTGCCAGTAGTATGCAGGGTAAGAATCAGCCCCAGCATTTT.

This clonotype turned up a few times. V is TRBV2 and J is TRBJ2-5; tentatively, D is TRBD1 or TRBD2 (5 bases each). The V gene's germline CDR1 is SNHLY and CDR2 FYNNEI. The CDR3 has 13 residues. Deletions cut 4 bases from V and 2 bases from J, with 8 bases between. The CDR3 nucleotides read TGTGCCAGCAGTGGGGACGGACAAGAGACCCAGTACTTC. Its protein product is CASSGDGQETQYF.

The chain recombines TRBV7-8 with TRBJ2-7; TRBD2 matches at 9 bases. Trimming took 5 bases from V and 1 from J; bases not matched to a gene: 6. The CDR3 runs to 15 residues. Germline V gives CDR1 SGHVS, CDR2 FQNEAQ. The CDR3 loop reads CASSSGAGGSYEQYF. In DNA form, the CDR3 reads TGTGCCAGCAGCAGTGGAGCGGGAGGATCCTACGAGCAGTACTTC. The complete variable domain, with remaining parts taken from reference TRBV7-8 and TRBJ2-7, reads GAGVSQSPRYKVAKRGQDVALRCDPISGHVSLFWYQQALGQGPEFLTYFQNEAQLDKSGLPSDRFFAERPEGSVSTLKIQRTQQEDSAVYLCASSSGAGGSYEQYFGPGTRLTVT.

V usage is TRBV11-1 and J usage is TRBJ2-6; D remains unclear. Trimming removed 5 bases at V and 2 bases at J, with 10 bases between. The CDR3 is 15 residues long. Germline CDR1 and CDR2: SGHAT and FQDESV (reference sequence). The CDR3 DNA sequence: TGTGCCAGCAGCCCCAAGTTCCCTGGGGCCAACGTCCTGACTTTC. It yields the protein CASSPKFPGANVLTF.

The V call is TRBV7-9, the J call TRBJ2-2; D is undetermined. The CDR3 consists of 16 residues. V shed 0 bases and J shed 4 bases, with 12 bases lying between them. The germline V gene encodes CDR1 SEHNR and CDR2 FQNEAQ (reference sequence). The CDR3 loop reads CASSLARSVITGELFF. DNA of the CDR3: TGTGCCAGCAGCTTAGCGCGGTCGGTCATCACCGGGGAGCTGTTTTTT.

The rearrangement joins TRBV4-1 to TRBJ2-7; D gene uncertain. V shed 1 base and J shed 6 bases, with 13 bases lying between them. The V gene's germline CDR1 is MGHRA and CDR2 YSYEKL. The CDR3 is 14 amino acids. The CDR3: CASSQVSVGFEQYF. The CDR3 DNA reads TGCGCCAGCAGCCAAGTGTCGGTGGGGTTCGAGCAGTACTTC.

The chain recombines TRBV18 with TRBJ1-5, with 8 bases aligning to TRBD1. The CDR3 sequence is 15 residues long. Per the germline V gene, CDR1 is KGHSH and CDR2 is LQKENI. With 4 bases clipped from V and 2 bases from J, the junction kept 4 bases outside the gene matches. CDR3 sequence: CASSQTGQGNQPQHF. In DNA, the CDR3 is TGTGCCAGCTCACAAACGGGACAGGGCAATCAGCCCCAGCATTTT. The variable domain in full, completed from reference TRBV18 and TRBJ1-5, reads NAGVMQNPRHLVRRRGQEARLRCSPMKGHSHVYWYRQLPEEGLKFMVYLQKENIIDESGMPKERFSAEFPKEGPSILRIQQVVRGDSAAYFCASSQTGQGNQPQHFGDGTRLSIL.

This CDR3 reads CASSPNYGQGKETQYF. The CDR3 bases are TGCGCCAGCAGCCCTAATTATGGACAGGGCAAAGAGACCCAGTACTTC. The chain has TRBV5-1 and TRBJ2-5; 8 bases align to TRBD1. V lost 4 bases to trimming and J lost 3 bases; unmatched junction nucleotides: 11. This CDR3 is 16 amino acids long. Germline CDR1 and CDR2: SGHRS and YFSETQ.

V and J are TRBV5-5 and TRBJ1-5; TRBD1 is a possible D gene (6 bases). The CDR3 sequence is 19 residues long. CDR1 SGHKS and CDR2 YYEKEE come from the germline V gene (reference sequence). V lost 4 bases to trimming and J lost 0 bases, with 23 bases between them. CDR3 loop: CASSVRPGDSYYSNQPQHF. DNA of the CDR3: TGTGCCAGCAGCGTCCGTCCAGGGGACTCCTACTATAGCAATCAGCCCCAGCATTTT.

This clonotype was found a few times. The genes are TRBV27 and TRBJ2-1, with TRBD2 matching 7 bases. V was pared by 4 bases and J by 7 bases, with 4 bases of the junction left unmatched. Germline loops: CDR1 MNHEY, CDR2 SMNVEV (reference sequence). The CDR3 is made up of 13 amino acids. The CDR3 here is CASSWGGRNEQFF. The CDR3 bases are TGTGCCAGCAGTTGGGGGGGTAGGAATGAGCAGTTCTTC.

This clonotype showed up many times. This chain joins TRBV11-2 and TRBJ2-3; 7 bases are shared with TRBD1. The CDR3 covers 14 residues. With 5 bases clipped from V and 13 bases from J, the junction kept 15 bases outside the gene matches. Germline CDR1 SGHAT, CDR2 FQNNGV. The CDR3, as DNA: TGTGCCAGCAGCCCGGGACAGACCCTTACGCTGGAGTATTTT. Its protein is CASSPGQTLTLEYF.

This clonotype was observed a few times. The chain carries TRBV7-2 and TRBJ2-2, with a weak D call TRBD2 (6 bases). Germline V gene sequence: CDR1 SGHTA, CDR2 FQGNSA. V was cut by 2 bases and J by 4 bases, with 17 bases left in between. This CDR3 spans 17 amino acids. The chain's CDR3 is CASSLRGTPSSTGELFF. The CDR3 DNA follows: TGTGCCAGCAGCTTACGGGGGACTCCTAGTTCCACCGGGGAGCTGTTTTTT.

This sequence joins TRBV12-3 or TRBV12-4 and TRBJ1-2; the match to TRBD1 covers 9 bases. V was clipped by 5 bases and J by 9 bases; unmatched bases: 4. CDR3 length: 12 residues. The CDR3 region has the DNA TGTGCCAGCAGTGTCGGACAGGGGAGCTACACCTTC. Its translation: CASSVGQGSYTF.

This clonotype was seen a handful of times. The chain uses TRBV30 and TRBJ2-7; D not certain. Trimming removed 3 bases from V and 1 base from J, with 10 bases in between. The germline V gene has CDR1 GTSNPN and CDR2 SVGIG (reference sequence). The CDR3 covers 13 residues. The CDR3 here is CAWSVRLSYEQYF. CDR3 coding DNA: TGTGCCTGGAGCGTGCGTTTATCCTACGAGCAGTACTTC. The whole variable domain, filled in from reference TRBV30 and TRBJ2-7, reads SQTIHQWPATLVQPVGSPLSLECTVEGTSNPNLYWYRQAAGRGLQLLFYSVGIGQISSEVPQNLSASRPQDRQFILSSKKLLLSDSGFYLCAWSVRLSYEQYFGPGTRLTVT.